This TCR beta chain was identified during a study of Graves' ophthalmopathy and Graves' hyperthyroidism. Study results and caveats: A majority of expanded thyroid clonotypes exceeding 0.001 frequency were likewise present in blood.

V lost 5 bases, J lost 2 bases, and 6 bases lay in between. The CDR3 sequence is 12 residues long. The germline V gene has CDR1 LNHDA and CDR2 SQIVND (reference sequence). RNA served as the template for amplifying TCR beta CDR3 regions. The first-round RT-PCR employed HTBI primers together with the Qiagen OneStep RT-PCR kit. A multiplex PCR was then performed as the second round. One entry per CDR3 protein results from TCRdb running MiXCR on the multiplex PCR reads. This sample has about 480,000 distinct CDR3 sequences, with approximately 15% found just once. Other autoimmune diseases, uncontrolled infections, pregnancy or lactation led to the exclusion of patients. This clonotype was found a few times. Its specificity is not known.

The clonotype comes from a woman between 25 and 40 years old with Graves' ophthalmopathy. Material: blood. The chain couples TRBV19 to TRBJ2-5; no reliable D call. CDR3 sequence (DNA): TGTGCCAGTAGTGTACCACAAGAGACCCAGTACTTC. Translating gives CASSVPQETQYF.